The 7 T cell receptor beta chains below all came from one sample that was sequenced in a study of cytomegalovirus exposure and HLA in healthy donors. The PCR made use of 60 Vbeta and 13 Jbeta primers. Some clones are missing from TCRdb's copy, which holds only in-frame ones; the method was immunoSEQ multiplex PCR. The sample totals around 88,000 clones. The specimen sequenced was PBMCs. Every receptor here comes from a girl between 10 and 17 years old in good health and CMV-seropositive.

The chain carries TRBV7-6 and TRBJ2-5; the D gene is possibly TRBD1 (6 bases). CDR3 length: 17 amino acids. With 5 bases removed from V and 1 base from J, the gap between germline ends came to 20 bases. Germline V gives CDR1 SGHVS, CDR2 FNYEAQ. This chain's CDR3 is CASSVTQGPLRQETQYF. The CDR3 region has the DNA TGTGCCAGCAGCGTTACACAGGGCCCCCTCCGCCAAGAGACCCAGTACTTC. The full variable domain, with the rest looked up from reference TRBV7-6 and TRBJ2-5, is GAGVSQSPRYKVTKRGQDVALRCDPISGHVSLYWYRQALGQGPEFLTYFNYEAQQDKSGLPNDRFSAERPEGSISTLTIQRTEQRDSAMYRCASSVTQGPLRQETQYFGPGTRLLVL.

This chain links TRBV5-5 with TRBJ2-7, with TRBD2 identical over 10 bases. There are 15 residues in the CDR3. Per germline, CDR1 SGHKS and CDR2 YYEKEE (reference sequence). V shed 0 bases, J shed 4 bases, and the junction held 4 bases outside the gene matches. The CDR3 loop reads CASSLVLAGVYEQYV. CDR3 DNA sequence: TGTGCCAGCAGCTTGGTCCTAGCGGGGGTATACGAGCAGTACGTC.

The V call is TRBV11-2, the J call TRBJ2-5, with D perhaps matching TRBD2 (7 bases). V was cut by 6 bases and J by 4 bases, with 15 bases left in between. The CDR3 runs 14 residues. Germline lookup yields CDR1 SGHAT and CDR2 FQNNGV. The CDR3 is CASSGPGGRETQYF. The CDR3 nucleotides read TGTGCCAGCAGTGGCCCGGGGGGCCGAGAGACCCAGTACTTC.

The V call is TRBV4-2, the J call TRBJ1-1; TRBD1 is a possible D gene (5 bases). Germline V gives CDR1 LGHNA, CDR2 YNFKEQ. CDR3 length: 15 amino acids. Deletions cut 1 base from V and 6 bases from J, with 15 bases between. As DNA, the CDR3 is TGTGCCAGCAGCCAAGCGGAGTCGGGGGAGGCTGAAGCTTTCTTT. This gives the protein CASSQAESGEAEAFF.

The chain couples TRBV27 to TRBJ2-7, with 10 nucleotides matching TRBD1. In germline, CDR1 is MNHEY, CDR2 SMNVEV (reference sequence). The CDR3 covers 15 residues. V shed 1 base and J 5 bases; nucleotides not matched to a gene: 5. This CDR3 reads CASSLYGGTGDEQYF. CDR3 nucleotide sequence: TGTGCCAGCAGTTTATACGGCGGGACAGGGGACGAGCAGTACTTC.

The chain has TRBV6-5 and TRBJ2-1; 12 nucleotides line up with TRBD2. The CDR3 is 14 residues long. J lost 4 bases, V lost 8 bases, and 3 bases had no gene match. Germline-derived CDR1 and CDR2 are MNHEY and SVGAGI. CDR3 DNA: TGTGCCAGCCAACTAGCGGGGGGTTACAATGAGCAGTTCTTC. This translates into CASQLAGGYNEQFF.

The rearrangement uses TRBV6-5 and TRBJ2-2; tentative D call: TRBD2 (7 bases). V lost 7 bases, J lost 4 bases, and 16 bases lay in between. Germline CDR1 is MNHEY and CDR2 is SVGAGI. This CDR3 region has 15 residues. CDR3 amino acids: CASTRGARSTGELFF. DNA for the CDR3: TGTGCCAGCACTCGGGGGGCCCGATCCACCGGGGAGCTGTTTTTT.